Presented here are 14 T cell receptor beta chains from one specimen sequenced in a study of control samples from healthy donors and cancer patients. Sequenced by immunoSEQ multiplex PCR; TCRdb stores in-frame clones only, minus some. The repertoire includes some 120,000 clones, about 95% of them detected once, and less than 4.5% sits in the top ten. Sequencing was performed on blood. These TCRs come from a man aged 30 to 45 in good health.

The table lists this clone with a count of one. CDR3 residues: CASTPGRANEQFF. Written as DNA, the CDR3 is TGTGCCAGCACCCCAGGGCGGGCCAATGAGCAGTTCTTC. The V gene is TRBV12-3 or TRBV12-4, the J gene TRBJ2-1, with D tentatively TRBD1 or TRBD2 (5 bases each). The CDR3 is 13 residues long. Deletions cut 7 bases from V and 6 bases from J, with 13 bases between.

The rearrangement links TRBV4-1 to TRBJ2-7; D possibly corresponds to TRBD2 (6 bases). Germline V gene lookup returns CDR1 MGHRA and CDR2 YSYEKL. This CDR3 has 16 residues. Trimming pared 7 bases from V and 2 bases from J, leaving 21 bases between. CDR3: CASTLTLEGAPYEQYF. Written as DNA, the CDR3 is TGCGCCAGCACCCTAACATTGGAGGGCGCTCCCTACGAGCAGTACTTC.

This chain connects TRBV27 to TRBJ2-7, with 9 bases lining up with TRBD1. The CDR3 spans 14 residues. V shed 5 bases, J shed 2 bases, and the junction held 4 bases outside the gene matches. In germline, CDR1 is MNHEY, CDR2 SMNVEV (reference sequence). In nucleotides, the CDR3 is TGTGCCAGCAGTATCAGACAGGGGGCCTACGAGCAGTACTTC. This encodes CASSIRQGAYEQYF.

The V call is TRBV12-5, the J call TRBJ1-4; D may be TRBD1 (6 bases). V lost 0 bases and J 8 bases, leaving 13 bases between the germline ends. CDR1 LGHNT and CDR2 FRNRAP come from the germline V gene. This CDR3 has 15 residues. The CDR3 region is CASGLVGGDREKLFF. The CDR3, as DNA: TGTGCTAGTGGTTTGGTCGGAGGAGACAGGGAAAAACTGTTTTTT.

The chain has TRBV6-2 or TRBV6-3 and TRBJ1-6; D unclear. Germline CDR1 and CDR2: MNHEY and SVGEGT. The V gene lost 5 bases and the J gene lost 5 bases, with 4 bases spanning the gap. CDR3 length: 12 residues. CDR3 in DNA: TGTGCCAGCAGTGGACATAATTCACCCCTCCACTTT. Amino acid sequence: CASSGHNSPLHF.

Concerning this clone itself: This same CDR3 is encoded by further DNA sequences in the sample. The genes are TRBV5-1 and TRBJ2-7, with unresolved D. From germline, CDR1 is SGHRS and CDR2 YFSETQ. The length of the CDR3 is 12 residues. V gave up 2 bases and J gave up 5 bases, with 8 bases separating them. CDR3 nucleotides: TGCGCCAGCAGCTTAGAAGGGAACGAGCAGTACTTC. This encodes CASSLEGNEQYF.

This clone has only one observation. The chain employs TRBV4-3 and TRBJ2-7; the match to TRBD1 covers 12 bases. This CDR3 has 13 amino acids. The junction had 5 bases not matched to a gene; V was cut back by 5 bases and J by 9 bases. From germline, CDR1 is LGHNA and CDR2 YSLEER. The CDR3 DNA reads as TGCGCCAGCAGCGAGGGACAGGGGGCTTGGCAGTACTTC. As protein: CASSEGQGAWQYF.

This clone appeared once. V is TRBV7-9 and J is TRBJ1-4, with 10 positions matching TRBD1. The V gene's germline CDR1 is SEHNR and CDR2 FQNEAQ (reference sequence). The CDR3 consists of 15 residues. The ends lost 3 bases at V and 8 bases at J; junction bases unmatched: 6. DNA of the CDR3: TGTGCCAGCAGCTTGCGGGGACAGGGGACCGAAAAACTGTTTTTT. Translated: CASSLRGQGTEKLFF.

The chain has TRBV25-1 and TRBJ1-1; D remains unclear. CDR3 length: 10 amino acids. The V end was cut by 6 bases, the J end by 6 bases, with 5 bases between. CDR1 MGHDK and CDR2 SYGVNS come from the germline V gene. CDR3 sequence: CASRGAEAFF. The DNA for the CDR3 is TGTGCCAGCAGGGGAGCTGAAGCTTTCTTT.

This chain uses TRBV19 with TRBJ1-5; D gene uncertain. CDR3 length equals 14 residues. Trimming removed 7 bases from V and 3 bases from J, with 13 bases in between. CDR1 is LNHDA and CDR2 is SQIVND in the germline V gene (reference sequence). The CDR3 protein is CASNPGLINQPQHF. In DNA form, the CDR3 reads TGTGCCAGTAACCCTGGTCTGATCAATCAGCCCCAGCATTTT.

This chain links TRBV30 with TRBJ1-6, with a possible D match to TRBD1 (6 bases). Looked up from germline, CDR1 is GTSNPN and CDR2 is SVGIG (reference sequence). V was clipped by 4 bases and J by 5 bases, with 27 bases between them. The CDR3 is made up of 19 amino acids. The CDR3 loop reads CAWNRRWGPGLRDNSPLHF. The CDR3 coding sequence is TGTGCCTGGAATAGAAGGTGGGGGCCAGGGTTACGGGATAATTCACCCCTCCACTTT.

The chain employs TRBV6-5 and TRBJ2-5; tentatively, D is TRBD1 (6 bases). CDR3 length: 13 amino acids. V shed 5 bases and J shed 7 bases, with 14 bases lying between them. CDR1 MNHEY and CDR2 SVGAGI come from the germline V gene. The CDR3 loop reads CASSITGWRTQYF. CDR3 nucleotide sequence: TGTGCCAGCAGTATTACAGGGTGGAGGACCCAGTACTTC.

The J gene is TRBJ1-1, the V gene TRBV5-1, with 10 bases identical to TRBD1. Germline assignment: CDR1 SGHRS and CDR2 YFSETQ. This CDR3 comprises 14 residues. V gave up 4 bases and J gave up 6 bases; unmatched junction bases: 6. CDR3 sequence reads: CASSTGQGLAEAFF. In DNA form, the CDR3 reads TGCGCCAGCAGCACGGGACAGGGGCTGGCTGAAGCTTTCTTT.

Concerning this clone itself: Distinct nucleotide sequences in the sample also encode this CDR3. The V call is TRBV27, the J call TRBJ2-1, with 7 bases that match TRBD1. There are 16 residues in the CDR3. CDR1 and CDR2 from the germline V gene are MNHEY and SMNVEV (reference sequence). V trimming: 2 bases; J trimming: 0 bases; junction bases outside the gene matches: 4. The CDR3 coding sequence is TGTGCCAGCAGTTTACGAGGGGGCAGCTCCTACAATGAGCAGTTCTTC. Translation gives CASSLRGGSSYNEQFF.